Below are 5 T cell receptor beta chains sequenced from a single sample in a study of persistence of HIV-infected CD4 T cells. No antigens are known for them. Nonspecific anti-CD3/anti-CD28 bead stimulation represents the broad CD4+ T cell repertoire. Sorting of responding CD4+ T cells relied on upregulated CD40 ligand together with CD69. The libraries were made with immunoSEQ version 4 in survey mode. TCRdb keeps only in-frame clones here, not all; method: immunoSEQ multiplex PCR. The data hold roughly 35,000 clones, with roughly 90% observed a single time. The specimen was CD4+ T cells sorted from PBMCs after approximately 18-hour stimulation, collected from a patient who received antiretroviral therapy. The receptor source for this set is an adult man with HIV who was CMV-seropositive.

The chain joins TRBV5-5 to TRBJ2-7, with D tentatively TRBD1 or TRBD2 (5 bases each). Trimming removed 3 bases at V and 2 bases at J, with 24 bases between. The germline gives CDR1 SGHKS, CDR2 YYEKEE (reference sequence). The CDR3 spans 18 residues. As DNA, the CDR3 is TGTGCCAGCAGCTGGGCTCCCCGGGGCAGGGATTGGACCTACGAGCAGTACTTC. Its protein is CASSWAPRGRDWTYEQYF.

The chain carries TRBV2 and TRBJ2-1; D possibly corresponds to TRBD1 (6 bases). Trimming took off 6 bases at V and 3 bases at J, with 18 bases between the two ends. This CDR3 comprises 16 residues. Germline-derived CDR1 and CDR2 are SNHLY and FYNNEI. The CDR3 coding sequence is TGTGCCAGCAGCCTGTTACAGGGTGAGGGCTACAATGAGCAGTTCTTC. As protein: CASSLLQGEGYNEQFF.

The chain combines TRBV7-8 with TRBJ2-3, with unresolved D. V was clipped by 1 base and J by 6 bases, with 11 bases between them. The germline V gene has CDR1 SGHVS and CDR2 FQNEAQ. The CDR3 length is 14 residues. The CDR3 DNA reads as TGTGCCAGCAGCTTAGTGGGCTCTGGGGATACGCAGTATTTT. As protein: CASSLVGSGDTQYF.

V is TRBV7-6 and J is TRBJ1-6; tentative D call: TRBD1 (6 bases). Germline V gene data show CDR1 as SGHVS and CDR2 as FNYEAQ. V lost 0 bases to trimming and J lost 6 bases, with 12 bases between them. The CDR3 runs to 16 residues. The CDR3 is CASSLAGRGSNSPLHF. The DNA for the CDR3 is TGTGCCAGCAGCTTAGCGGGCAGGGGTTCTAATTCACCCCTCCACTTT.

The chain has TRBV6-5 and TRBJ1-6, with D possibly TRBD1 on 5 matching bases. The CDR3 length is 16 residues. Germline CDR1 MNHEY, CDR2 SVGAGI. V lost 0 bases to trimming and J lost 10 bases, with 16 bases between them. DNA of the CDR3: TGTGCCAGCAGTTACTCGAGACTCTTCGAGGGGTCACCCCTCCACTTT. Translation gives CASSYSRLFEGSPLHF.